This TCR beta chain was obtained from a study of OX40 agonist ivuxolimab in advanced cancers. At the level of the study: In this trial design, patients received ivuxolimab intravenously at 0.01 to 10 mg/kg every 2 weeks.

Libraries were prepared by immunoSEQ multiplex PCR; TCRdb keeps only in-frame clonotypes and omits some of them. The sample has roughly 35,000 clones, 65% to 80% seen once; the top ten hold 11%. Trimming took 3 bases from V and 3 from J, leaving 8 bases between them. The germline V gene has CDR1 SGHAT and CDR2 FQNNGV. The CDR3 is made up of 13 amino acids. The V call is TRBV11-2, the J call TRBJ1-2; D is possibly TRBD1 (5 bases). The TCR comes from an adult with an advanced solid tumor such as melanoma, head and neck, liver or kidney cancer. Material: CD4+ or CD8+ T cells sorted from blood, obtained in a trial of the OX40 agonist ivuxolimab. DNA of the CDR3: TGTGCCAGCAGCTTTAAAGGGGACTATGGCTACACCTTC. Translation: CASSFKGDYGYTF.